A single sample is the source of the 20 T cell receptor beta chains below, sequenced in a study of blood T cells in healthy people across ages. The authors ran a second PCR of about 7 to 11 cycles using a sample-barcoded 5' primer and a J-beta primer mix. TCRdb reprocessed the 5' RACE reads with MiXCR, giving one entry per CDR3 protein. The sample lists around 800,000 distinct CDR3 sequences; about 62% were seen once. Sequenced sample: blood. All receptors come from a young man in good health.

This clonotype showed up just a few times. The V call is TRBV4-3, the J call TRBJ2-3; 7 bases line up with TRBD2. The V and J ends lost 1 base and 5 bases, in that order; junction bases with no gene match: 6. The germline V gene has CDR1 LGHNA and CDR2 YSLEER. The length of the CDR3 is 15 residues. The CDR3 region is CASSQAGTIGDTQYF. The CDR3 bases are TGCGCCAGCAGCCAAGCCGGGACTATCGGAGATACGCAGTATTTT.

The chain is built from TRBV11-2 and TRBJ2-7; a possible D gene is TRBD1 (5 bases). V was pared by 5 bases and J by 2 bases, with 13 bases between. The CDR3 is 14 amino acids. CDR1 is SGHAT, CDR2 FQNNGV, per germline. The CDR3 spells CASSPRQTTYEQYF. For the CDR3, the DNA is TGTGCCAGCAGCCCACGACAGACAACCTACGAGCAGTACTTC.

This clonotype was found a few times. The chain combines TRBV9 with TRBJ1-5, with D hard to call. Trimming shortened V by 0 bases and J by 3 bases, and 4 bases separated the two germline ends. There are 13 residues in the CDR3. Germline loops: CDR1 SGDLS, CDR2 YYNGEE. The CDR3 DNA sequence: TGTGCCAGCAGCGTAGACACCAATCAGCCCCAGCATTTT. This sequence encodes CASSVDTNQPQHF.

This chain connects TRBV12-3 or TRBV12-4 to TRBJ2-1; tentatively, D is TRBD1 (6 bases). V dropped 5 bases and J dropped 13 bases, with 12 bases sitting between them. This CDR3 has 11 amino acids. This CDR3 reads CASSPGTKQFF. DNA of the CDR3: TGTGCCAGCAGTCCGGGGACAAAACAGTTCTTC.

The rearrangement links TRBV6-2 or TRBV6-3 to TRBJ2-1; TRBD2 agrees at 7 bases. The junction had 5 bases not matched to a gene; V was cut back by 3 bases and J by 3 bases. The CDR3 covers 15 residues. Germline CDR1 reads MNHEY; CDR2 reads SVGEGT. CDR3 nucleotides: TGTGCCAGCAGTTATGGGGGGGAATACTACAATGAGCAGTTCTTC. Translating it yields CASSYGGEYYNEQFF.

This clonotype showed up just once. The J gene is TRBJ2-4, the V gene TRBV9; TRBD1 matches at 9 bases. This CDR3 is built from 15 residues. Trimming at V came to 4 bases and at J to 13 bases, leaving 15 bases not matched to a gene. CDR1 is SGDLS, CDR2 YYNGEE, per germline. CDR3 bases: TGTGCCAGCAGCCCGGGACAGGGAAGGTCCTACGGGCAGTACTTC. Translated: CASSPGQGRSYGQYF.

This chain links TRBV9 with TRBJ1-1; tentatively, D is TRBD1 (5 bases). Trimming removed 3 bases at V and 7 bases at J, with 16 bases between. Germline V gives CDR1 SGDLS, CDR2 YYNGEE. The CDR3 loop spans 14 amino acids. CDR3 coding DNA: TGTGCCAGCAGCGCCGGGACCCCATACGGTGAAGCTTTCTTT. It yields the protein CASSAGTPYGEAFF.

This chain uses TRBV5-1 with TRBJ2-5; D not resolved. The V gene lost 0 bases and the J gene lost 5 bases, with 8 bases spanning the gap. This CDR3 is built from 13 residues. Germline V CDR1 and CDR2: SGHRS, YFSETQ. CDR3 sequence: CASSLALYETQYF. DNA of the CDR3: TGCGCCAGCAGCTTGGCGTTATATGAGACCCAGTACTTC.

This clonotype was seen more than once but under ten times. Written as DNA, the CDR3 is TGTGCCAGCAGTTTATACCTTAATCAGCCCCAGCATTTT. Translation: CASSLYLNQPQHF. V gene TRBV27 combines with J gene TRBJ1-5; D remains unclear. CDR1 and CDR2 (germline): MNHEY, SMNVEV (reference sequence). The CDR3 is 13 amino acids. Trimming took 1 base from V and 4 from J, leaving 5 bases between them.

As regards this clonotype: This may come from a read error, since a much larger clone is one base off. This chain links TRBV29-1 with TRBJ2-1, with 9 bases aligning to TRBD2. The length of the CDR3 is 14 residues. CDR1 and CDR2 (germline): SQVTM, ANQGSEA. V gave up 6 bases and J gave up 5 bases; unmatched junction bases: 8. As DNA, the CDR3 is TGCAGCGTGATAAGCGGGGGGCCACACAATGAGCAGTTCTTC. It is translated as CSVISGGPHNEQFF.

This clonotype was counted only a few times. The chain joins TRBV4-1 to TRBJ2-1; TRBD1 agrees at 8 bases. In germline, CDR1 is MGHRA, CDR2 YSYEKL. This CDR3 has 16 residues. With V trimmed by 2 bases and J by 5 bases, 8 bases remained unmatched. CDR3 DNA sequence: TGCGCCAGCAGCCAACTTCACAGGACAGGGAACAATGAGCAGTTCTTC. It translates to CASSQLHRTGNNEQFF.

The chain employs TRBV2 and TRBJ2-5; TRBD1 matches at 9 bases. V shed 6 bases and J 5 bases; nucleotides not matched to a gene: 7. Per germline, CDR1 SNHLY and CDR2 FYNNEI. This CDR3 spans 14 amino acids. The CDR3 DNA follows: TGTGCCAGCAGAAGTGGGACAGGGAGGGAGACCCAGTACTTC. Its protein product is CASRSGTGRETQYF.

The genes are TRBV20-1 and TRBJ2-7; TRBD1 aligns across 11 bases. The CDR3 runs 15 residues. The ends lost 2 bases at V and 4 bases at J; junction bases unmatched: 7. Germline-derived CDR1 and CDR2 are DFQATT and SNEGSKA (reference sequence). The CDR3 region is CSARLPGTGGYEQYF. In DNA form, the CDR3 reads TGCAGTGCTAGACTCCCCGGGACAGGGGGTTACGAGCAGTACTTC.

This rearrangement joins TRBV4-1 to TRBJ2-1, with D hard to call. The CDR3 length is 15 residues. The V end was cut by 6 bases, the J end by 5 bases, with 17 bases between. Germline loops: CDR1 MGHRA, CDR2 YSYEKL. The CDR3 sequence: CASRPSIGNHNEQFF. The CDR3 DNA reads TGCGCCAGCAGACCAAGTATTGGAAATCACAATGAGCAGTTCTTC.

This clonotype occurred once. The junction differs from germline at one of its ends, possibly a read error. The chain uses TRBV12-3 or TRBV12-4 and TRBJ1-2; the D gene is possibly TRBD1 (6 bases). The CDR3 spans 15 residues. As DNA, the CDR3 is TGTGCCAGCAGCCAGGGGATTCGGCAGAACTATGGCCACACCTTC. It is translated as CASSQGIRQNYGHTF.

The chain carries TRBV9 and TRBJ1-2, with D maybe TRBD1 (5 bases). The CDR3 runs 15 residues. CDR1 SGDLS and CDR2 YYNGEE come from the germline V gene. V lost 0 bases, J lost 5 bases, and 14 bases lay in between. The chain's CDR3 is CASSVGGAPIYGYTF. Written as DNA, the CDR3 is TGTGCCAGCAGCGTAGGTGGGGCACCCATATATGGCTACACCTTC.

In its sample, this clonotype was seen a few times. The chain couples TRBV4-3 to TRBJ2-3; TRBD1 agrees at 12 bases. The CDR3 is 19 residues long. CDR1 and CDR2 from the germline V gene are LGHNA and YSLEER. V lost 0 bases and J lost 0; bases outside the gene matches: 7. The CDR3 sequence: CASSQDQGQGAGSTDTQYF. The CDR3 nucleotides read TGCGCCAGCAGCCAAGATCAGGGACAGGGGGCGGGAAGCACAGATACGCAGTATTTT.

The chain has TRBV30 and TRBJ1-5; TRBD1 might be the D (5 bases). The ends were cut back, 5 bases at V and 1 base at J, with 27 bases in the middle. CDR1 is GTSNPN, CDR2 SVGIG, per germline (reference sequence). CDR3 length: 19 amino acids. In DNA form, the CDR3 reads TGTGCCTGGGATGGACCGGGGAGCCCCGGGGGGTCGAGCAATCAGCCCCAGCATTTT. Its protein product is CAWDGPGSPGGSSNQPQHF.

V usage is TRBV5-1 and J usage is TRBJ2-7; TRBD1 matches 8 bases. This CDR3 has 15 residues. In germline, CDR1 is SGHRS, CDR2 YFSETQ. J gave up 7 bases and V 0 bases, and 9 bases lay outside the gene matches. The CDR3 spells CASSLAERTGREQYF. CDR3 coding DNA: TGCGCCAGCAGCTTGGCCGAGAGGACAGGGAGGGAGCAGTACTTC.

The chain joins TRBV29-1 to TRBJ2-1; D possibly corresponds to TRBD2 (6 bases). Germline loops: CDR1 SQVTM, CDR2 ANQGSEA. This CDR3 has 13 residues. Trimming shortened V by 7 bases and J by 8 bases, and 18 bases separated the two germline ends. CDR3 bases: TGCAGCGCCGGTCGAGGGGAGGCCGATGAGCAGTTCTTC. Residues: CSAGRGEADEQFF.